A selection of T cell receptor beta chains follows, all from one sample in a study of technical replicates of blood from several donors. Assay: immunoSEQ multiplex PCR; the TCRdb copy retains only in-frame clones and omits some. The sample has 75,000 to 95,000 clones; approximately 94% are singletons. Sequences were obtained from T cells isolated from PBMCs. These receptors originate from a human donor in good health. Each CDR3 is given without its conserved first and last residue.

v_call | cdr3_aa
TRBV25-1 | ASSFGGGLEVYEQY
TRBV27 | ASSRTSGRIGF
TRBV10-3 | AISEFSGGVDTQY
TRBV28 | ASTPTGRGTDTQY
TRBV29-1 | SVHSTGGGGEAF
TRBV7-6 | ASSLALAGSSGANVLT
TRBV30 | AWTLGLNYGYT
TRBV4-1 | ASSQDVFGFSSYNEQF
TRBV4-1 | ASSLGTGELFHNEQF
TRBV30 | AWSSRVKNEKLF
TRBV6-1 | ATPWAPDADTQY
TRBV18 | ASSPRGTGKGYT
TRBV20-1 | SATYTGGYT
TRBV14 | ASSRERGRWTGTTNYNEQF
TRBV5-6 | ASSYRAYSYQETQY
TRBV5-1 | ASSPLGTSDYNEQF
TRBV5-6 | ASSLGLQGDYEQY
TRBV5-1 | ASSLGSGPTDTQY
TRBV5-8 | ASSLEADQPQH
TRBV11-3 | ASNGAGRTEAF
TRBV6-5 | ASSYQQSNYGYT